This is a list of T cell receptor beta chains from one sample in a study of blood T cell repertoires in COVID-19. Profiled with immunoSEQ multiplex PCR; TCRdb holds only in-frame clones, not every one. The sample records 300,000 to 350,000 clones, more than 85% being singletons. Sequencing used PBMCs or T cells enriched from blood (not recorded which). Every receptor here comes from a young woman who had recovered from COVID-19. Both conserved end residues are part of each CDR3. A D gene is named only where the DNA matches it firmly. Some rows mark clone size as missing; the rest say once, few, many or name a class of expanded clone.

CDR3nt	CDR3aa	abundance	v_gene	j_gene	d_gene
TGTGCCAGCAGCAAAGCGCTGGAGGACGGCGCTATGGTCTACACCTTC	CASSKALEDGAMVYTF	-	TRBV21-1	TRBJ1-2	-
TGTGCCAGCTCGCCTAGGACAGGGTCCTACGAGCAGTACTTC	CASSPRTGSYEQYF	-	TRBV18	TRBJ2-7	TRBD1
TGTGCCAGCAGCTCGGACAGGCTCGACTCTGGAAACACCATATATTTT	CASSSDRLDSGNTIYF	-	TRBV13	TRBJ1-3	TRBD1
TGTGCCAGCAGTGGGTGGCAGGGCTATGGCTACACCTTC	CASSGWQGYGYTF	-	TRBV28	TRBJ1-2	-
TGTGCCAGCAACTCGGAGCGGGGGCGGAACACCGGGGAGCTGTTTTTT	CASNSERGRNTGELFF	once	TRBV5-4	TRBJ2-2	TRBD2
TGTGCCAGTAGTATAGGCAGAGGAAAGCAGCCCCAGCATTTT	CASSIGRGKQPQHF	-	TRBV19	TRBJ1-5	-
TGTGCCAGCAGTCTACAGGGGACCTATGGCTACACCTTC	CASSLQGTYGYTF	-	TRBV12-3/TRBV12-4	TRBJ1-2	TRBD1
TGTGCTAGTGGTTGGACTAGCGGGGCGCTCACCTACAATGAGCAGTTCTTC	CASGWTSGALTYNEQFF	-	TRBV12-5	TRBJ2-1	TRBD2
TGTGCCAGCAAACCTACAGGGGGCGCGAGGTATGGCTACACCTTC	CASKPTGGARYGYTF	-	TRBV6-5	TRBJ1-2	TRBD1
TGTGCCAGCAGCTTGCGGGAGAGCTCTGGAAACACCATATATTTT	CASSLRESSGNTIYF	-	TRBV13	TRBJ1-3	-